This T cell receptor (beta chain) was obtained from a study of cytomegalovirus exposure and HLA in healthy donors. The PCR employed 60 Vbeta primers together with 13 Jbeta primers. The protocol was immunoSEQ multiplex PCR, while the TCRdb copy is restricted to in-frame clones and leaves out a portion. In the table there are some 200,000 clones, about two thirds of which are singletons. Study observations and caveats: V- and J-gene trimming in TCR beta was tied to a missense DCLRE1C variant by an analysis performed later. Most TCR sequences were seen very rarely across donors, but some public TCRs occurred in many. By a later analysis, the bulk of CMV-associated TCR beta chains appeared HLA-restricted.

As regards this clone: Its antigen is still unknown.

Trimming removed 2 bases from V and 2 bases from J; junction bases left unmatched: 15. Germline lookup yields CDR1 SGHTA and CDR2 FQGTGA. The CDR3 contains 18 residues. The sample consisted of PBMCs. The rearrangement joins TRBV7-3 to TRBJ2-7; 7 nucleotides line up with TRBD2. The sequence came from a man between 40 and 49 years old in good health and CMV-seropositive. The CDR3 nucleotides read TGTGCCAGCAGCTTATATGCGGGAGCGGCAGGCCTCACCTACGAGCAGTACTTC. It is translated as CASSLYAGAAGLTYEQYF.